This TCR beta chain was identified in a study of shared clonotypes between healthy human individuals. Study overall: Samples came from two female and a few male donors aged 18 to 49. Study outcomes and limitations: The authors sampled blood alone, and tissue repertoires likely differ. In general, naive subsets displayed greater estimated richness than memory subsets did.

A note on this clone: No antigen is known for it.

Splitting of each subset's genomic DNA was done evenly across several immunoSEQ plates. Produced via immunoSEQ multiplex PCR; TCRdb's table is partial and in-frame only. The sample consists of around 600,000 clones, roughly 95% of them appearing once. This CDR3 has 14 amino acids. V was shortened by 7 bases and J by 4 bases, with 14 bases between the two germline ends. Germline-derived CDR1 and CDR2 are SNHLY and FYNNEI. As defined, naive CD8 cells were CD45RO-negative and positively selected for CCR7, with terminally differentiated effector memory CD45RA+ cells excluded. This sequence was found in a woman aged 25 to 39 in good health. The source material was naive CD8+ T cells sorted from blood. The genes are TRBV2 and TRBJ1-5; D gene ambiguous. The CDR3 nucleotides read TGTGCCAGCACCCGAGAAACCCAAAATCAGCCCCAGCATTTT. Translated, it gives CASTRETQNQPQHF. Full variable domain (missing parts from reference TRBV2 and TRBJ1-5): EPEVTQTPSHQVTQMGQEVILRCVPISNHLYFYWYRQILGQKVEFLVSFYNNEISEKSEIFDDQFSVERPDGSNFTLKIRSTKLEDSAMYFCASTRETQNQPQHFGDGTRLSIL.